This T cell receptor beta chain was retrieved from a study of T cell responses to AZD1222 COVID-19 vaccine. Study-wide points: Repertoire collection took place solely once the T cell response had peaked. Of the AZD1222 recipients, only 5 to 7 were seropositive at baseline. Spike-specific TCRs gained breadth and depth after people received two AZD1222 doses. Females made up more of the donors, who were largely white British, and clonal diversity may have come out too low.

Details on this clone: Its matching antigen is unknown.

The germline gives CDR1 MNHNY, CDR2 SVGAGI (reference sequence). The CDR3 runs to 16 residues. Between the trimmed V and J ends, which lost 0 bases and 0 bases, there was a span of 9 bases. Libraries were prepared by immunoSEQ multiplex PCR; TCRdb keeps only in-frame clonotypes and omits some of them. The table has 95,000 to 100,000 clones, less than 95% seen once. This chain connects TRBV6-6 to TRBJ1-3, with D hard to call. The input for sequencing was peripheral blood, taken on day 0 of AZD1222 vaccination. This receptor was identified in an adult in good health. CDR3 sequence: CASSYSAGRSGNTIYF. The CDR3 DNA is TGTGCCAGCAGTTACTCGGCAGGCCGCTCTGGAAACACCATATATTTT.